A single sample gave rise to the 8 T cell receptor beta chains below, sequenced in a study of T cells after yellow fever vaccination. TCRdb reprocessed the 5' RACE reads with MiXCR, giving one entry per CDR3 protein. The sample has around 310,000 distinct CDR3 sequences, around 4.3% seen once. This specimen was PBMCs, taken 15 days after the yellow fever booster vaccination. The receptors originated from a man aged 18 to 29 who received the YFV17D yellow fever vaccine.

This clonotype appeared many times. The genes are TRBV6-2 or TRBV6-3 and TRBJ1-5; D unresolved. The V end lost 0 bases, the J end lost 2 bases, and 17 bases lay between the germline ends. The CDR3 sequence is 18 residues long. Germline CDR1 MNHEY, CDR2 SVGEGT. The CDR3: CASSYSRSRVIGNQPQHF. The CDR3 nucleotides are TGTGCCAGCAGTTACTCGAGGAGTAGGGTCATCGGCAATCAGCCCCAGCATTTT.

This clonotype was counted ten times or more. The chain joins TRBV4-1 to TRBJ2-5, with D perhaps matching TRBD1 (5 bases). The germline gives CDR1 MGHRA, CDR2 YSYEKL. The CDR3 spans 12 residues. Trimming took off 8 bases at V and 1 base at J, with 8 bases between the two ends. CDR3 DNA: TGCGCCAGCTCAGGGATCCAAGAGACCCAGTACTTC. This gives the protein CASSGIQETQYF.

This clonotype was seen only a few times. This chain uses TRBV6-2 or TRBV6-3 with TRBJ1-5; 9 bases are shared with TRBD1. Per germline, CDR1 MNHEY and CDR2 SVGEGT. J lost 3 bases, V lost 2 bases, and 11 bases had no gene match. CDR3 length equals 18 residues. CDR3 sequence (DNA): TGTGCCAGCAGTTACCCACCCTGGACAGGGGATGACAATCAGCCCCAGCATTTT. It yields the protein CASSYPPWTGDDNQPQHF.

The table lists this clonotype with a few counts. The chain joins TRBV5-1 to TRBJ2-3, with 9 bases aligning to TRBD2. V was pared by 0 bases and J by 1 base, with 3 bases of the junction left unmatched. The CDR3 consists of 16 residues. The germline V gene has CDR1 SGHRS and CDR2 YFSETQ. The CDR3 here is CASSLEASGGTDTQYF. The CDR3 coding sequence is TGCGCCAGCAGCTTGGAGGCTAGCGGGGGCACAGATACGCAGTATTTT.

This clonotype was seen ten or more times. The V call is TRBV5-5, the J call TRBJ1-2; the D is unclear. Per the germline V gene, CDR1 is SGHKS and CDR2 is YYEKEE (reference sequence). V lost 1 base to trimming and J lost 8 bases, with 12 bases between them. CDR3 length: 13 residues. CDR3 amino acids: CASSLHQKVGYTF. DNA of the CDR3: TGTGCCAGCAGCTTGCACCAGAAAGTGGGCTACACCTTC.

The rearrangement uses TRBV20-1 and TRBJ1-5; a possible D gene is TRBD1 (6 bases). CDR3 size: 12 residues. V gave up 5 bases and J gave up 5 bases, with 10 bases separating them. Germline CDR1 and CDR2: DFQATT and SNEGSKA (reference sequence). Here the CDR3 reads CSAVSGDQPQHF. The DNA for the CDR3 is TGCAGTGCTGTATCAGGGGATCAGCCCCAGCATTTT.

In its sample, this clonotype was seen a few times. The CDR3 DNA sequence: TGCAGTGCTAGAGTAACGGGCGGGGGGCACAATGAGCAGTTCTTC. Protein: CSARVTGGGHNEQFF. V gene TRBV20-1 combines with J gene TRBJ2-1; 8 bases are shared with TRBD2. Trimming took 1 base from V and 5 from J; bases not matched to a gene: 7. Germline CDR1 reads DFQATT; CDR2 reads SNEGSKA (reference sequence). The CDR3 sequence is 15 residues long.

This clonotype was seen only a few times. The chain is built from TRBV12-3 or TRBV12-4 and TRBJ2-1; TRBD2 matches at 13 bases. With V trimmed by 2 bases and J by 6 bases, 7 bases remained unmatched. The CDR3 is 17 amino acids. The CDR3 loop is CASSLREGLAGSNEQFF. CDR3 nucleotide sequence: TGTGCCAGCAGTTTAAGGGAGGGACTAGCGGGGTCCAATGAGCAGTTCTTC.